Listed below are T cell receptor beta chains from one sample, sequenced in a study of T-cell memory formation after mild COVID-19. TCRdb used MiXCR to reprocess the 5' RACE reads, holding one entry per CDR3 protein. The sample shows more than 350,000 distinct CDR3 sequences, 20% to 25% of them seen only once. The sequencing sample was made of PBMCs or a T cell subset sorted from them (not recorded which). These receptors originate from an adult woman who had mild COVID-19 (a few samples of this study predate the infection). Cell type and time point are not known. Each CDR3 is given with its conserved first and last residue. D genes are given only for firm matches. Clone size appears in some rows only: once, few, many, or a class for an expanded clone.

>TRBV27|TRBJ1-2|.|.
TGTGCCAGCAGTCCCGACGGAATTAACTATGGCTACACCTTC
CASSPDGINYGYTF
>TRBV12-3/TRBV12-4|TRBJ2-3|.|.
TGTGCCAGCAGTCCAAGGGCAGATACGCAGTATTTT
CASSPRADTQYF
>TRBV7-3|TRBJ2-1|.|.
TGTGCCAGCAGCTTAATGGGCGGATCCTACAATGAGCAGTTCTTC
CASSLMGGSYNEQFF
>TRBV11-2|TRBJ2-3|.|.
TGTGCCAGCAGCTTTTGGGGCACAGATACGCAGTATTTT
CASSFWGTDTQYF
>TRBV5-1|TRBJ1-4|few|.
TGCGCCAGCACTGTAGTCCCAGGGGCAGAGAAACTGTTTTTT
CASTVVPGAEKLFF
>TRBV7-8|TRBJ1-2|few|.
TGTGCCAGCAGCTTAGTCGGCAACCCTGGGAATGGCTACACCTTC
CASSLVGNPGNGYTF
>TRBV24-1|TRBJ2-7|.|.
TGTGCCACCATCCCGGGGGACTACGAGCAGTACTTC
CATIPGDYEQYF
>TRBV7-2|TRBJ2-6|.|.
TGTGCCAGCAGCTGGGGATACTCTGGGGCCAACGTCCTGACTTTC
CASSWGYSGANVLTF
>TRBV15|TRBJ1-5|few|TRBD1
TGTGCCACCAGCCTGACAGGGAATAGCAATCAGCCCCAGCATTTT
CATSLTGNSNQPQHF
>TRBV6-6|TRBJ1-5|.|TRBD1
TGTGCCAGCAGTTCCCGGACAGGGTCCGGTCAGCCCCAGCATTTT
CASSSRTGSGQPQHF
>TRBV7-8|TRBJ2-7|few|.
TGTGCCAGCAGCGCGAATACAGGGACCGAGCAGTACTTC
CASSANTGTEQYF
>TRBV5-1|TRBJ1-1|.|TRBD1
TGCGCCAGCAGCCGGGACAGGGGGCGAGCTTTCTTT
CASSRDRGRAFF
>TRBV10-3|TRBJ1-2|.|.
TGTGCCATTCGAGGTCCCCGGACAGATATTAACTATGGCTACACCTTC
CAIRGPRTDINYGYTF
>TRBV20-1|TRBJ1-2|.|TRBD1
TGCAGTGCTAACAGGGGGGACTATGGCTACACCTTC
CSANRGDYGYTF
>TRBV30|TRBJ2-7|.|.
TGTGCCTGGAGTGTCGGAGGGCCGACCTACGAGCAGTACTTC
CAWSVGGPTYEQYF
>TRBV6-2/TRBV6-3|TRBJ2-3|few|.
TGTGCCAGCACATCCACAGAGAAAATCACAGATACGCAGTATTTT
CASTSTEKITDTQYF
>TRBV7-6|TRBJ2-2|.|TRBD2
TGTGCCAGCAGCTTAGCTAGCGGGGGGAACACCGGGGAGCTGTTTTTT
CASSLASGGNTGELFF
>TRBV5-1|TRBJ2-7|few|.
TGCGCCAGCAGCCAGGGACGGGGCTCCTACGAGCAGTACTTC
CASSQGRGSYEQYF
>TRBV4-1|TRBJ1-2|few|TRBD1
TGCGCCAGCAGCCAAGGGGCGGACAGGGGCCATGGCTACACCTTC
CASSQGADRGHGYTF
>TRBV27|TRBJ1-5|few|.
TGTGCCAGCAGTCCCCACAGGGATAGCAATCAGCCCCAGCATTTT
CASSPHRDSNQPQHF
>TRBV24-1|TRBJ2-1|few|.
TGTGCCACCAGTCTGTCGGGCAATGAGCAGTTCTTC
CATSLSGNEQFF
>TRBV3-1|TRBJ2-1|.|TRBD2
TGTGCCAGCAGCCAAGATCCGACTAGCGGGATCTACAATGAGCAGTTCTTC
CASSQDPTSGIYNEQFF
>TRBV6-4|TRBJ2-1|.|.
TGTGCCAGCAGTGACCTTGGCGGGATCGAGGGGGATGAGCAGTTCTTC
CASSDLGGIEGDEQFF
>TRBV7-9|TRBJ2-5|.|TRBD2
TGTGCCAGCAGCCCACTTGGACCCAGCGCGGGGGACTCGGAGACCCAGTACTTC
CASSPLGPSAGDSETQYF
>TRBV12-3/TRBV12-4|TRBJ2-5|few|TRBD1
TGTGCCAGCAGTTTATGGGGACAGCAAGAGACCCAGTACTTC
CASSLWGQQETQYF
>TRBV7-8|TRBJ2-5|.|TRBD1
TGTGCCAGCAGCGTGGGACAGGGTCTTTGGGAGACCCAGTACTTC
CASSVGQGLWETQYF
>TRBV6-6|TRBJ2-1|few|.
TGTGCCAGCAGTTCCTTAGCCGGCGGTGAGCAGTTCTTC
CASSSLAGGEQFF
>TRBV6-5|TRBJ2-7|.|TRBD2
TGTGCCAGCAGTCCGAGACTAGCACTTTACCACGAGCAGTACTTC
CASSPRLALYHEQYF
>TRBV6-6|TRBJ1-4|.|.
TGTGCCAGCAGGTCCGGCGGGGGCCCGGGGGAAAACCTGTTTTTT
CASRSGGGPGENLFF
>TRBV7-8|TRBJ2-2|few|.
TGTGCCAGCGGGCAGGGGTCCGGCACCGGGGAGCTGTTTTTT
CASGQGSGTGELFF
>TRBV30|TRBJ1-2|.|.
TGTGCCTGGAGTGACAGTTGGCCGGGCTACACCTTC
CAWSDSWPGYTF
>TRBV12-3/TRBV12-4|TRBJ1-4|few|.
TGTGCCAGCAGTTTTGTGGGAACTAATGAAAAACTGTTTTTT
CASSFVGTNEKLFF
>TRBV5-5|TRBJ2-4|.|.
TGTGCCAGCAGCTTGTTAGGAGGACAGATAGCCAAAAACATTCAGTACTTC
CASSLLGGQIAKNIQYF
>TRBV29-1|TRBJ2-3|few|TRBD1
TGCAGCATAGGGACAGGGGGGCCAGATACGCAGTATTTT
CSIGTGGPDTQYF
>TRBV3-1|TRBJ1-1|few|.
TGTGCCAGCAGCCAACCCAGACAGTACCGCACTGAAGCTTTCTTT
CASSQPRQYRTEAFF
>TRBV7-3|TRBJ2-1|few|.
TGTGCCAGCAGCTTATATCCATACAATGAGCAGTTCTTC
CASSLYPYNEQFF
>TRBV2|TRBJ2-5|.|.
TGTGCCAGCAGTGAATGGGGGTCAGGCCAAGAGACCCAGTACTTC
CASSEWGSGQETQYF
>TRBV20-1|TRBJ2-3|.|TRBD1
TGCAGTGCTAGAATCGGGACAGCGAGCACAGATACGCAGTATTTT
CSARIGTASTDTQYF
>TRBV20-1|TRBJ2-5|many|TRBD2
TGCAGTGCTAGTTCCCTCGGGCGGGGGGAACAAGAGACCCAGTACTTC
CSASSLGRGEQETQYF
>TRBV11-2|TRBJ2-1|.|TRBD1
TGTGCCAGCAGGTCGCACAGGGGGGCCTACAATGAGCAGTTCTTC
CASRSHRGAYNEQFF
>TRBV18|TRBJ2-7|few|TRBD2
TGTGCCAGCTCACCACCGATCAGGGAGGGCTACGAGCAGTACTTC
CASSPPIREGYEQYF
>TRBV2|TRBJ2-7|many|TRBD2
TGTGCCAGCAGCTCCCGACTAGCGGGGAGCTCCTACGAGCAGTACTTC
CASSSRLAGSSYEQYF
>TRBV12-3/TRBV12-4|TRBJ2-1|.|TRBD2
TGTGCCAGCAGCCCCGGGACTAGCAGGCCCCCGTTCTTC
CASSPGTSRPPFF
>TRBV12-3/TRBV12-4|TRBJ1-1|few|.
TGTGCCAGCAGTGGACAGCTGGGGACTGAAGCTTTCTTT
CASSGQLGTEAFF
>TRBV14|TRBJ1-2|.|.
TGTGCCAGCAGCCAAGATGGTTGGGGAGGGTATGGCTACACCTTC
CASSQDGWGGYGYTF
>TRBV3-1|TRBJ1-5|few|.
TGTGCCAGCAGCCAATACCACCCAGACAGTTCTAGCAATCAGCCCCAGCATTTT
CASSQYHPDSSSNQPQHF
>TRBV29-1|TRBJ2-7|many|TRBD1
TGCAGCGTCAGACAGGGGAGAGCCTACGAGCAGTACTTC
CSVRQGRAYEQYF
>TRBV5-1|TRBJ2-1|.|TRBD2
TGCGCCAGCAGCCCTAGCGGGCCTGAGGCGTGGGATGAGCAGTTCTTC
CASSPSGPEAWDEQFF
>TRBV6-5|TRBJ1-5|.|.
TGTGCCAGCAGTTACGTTCCTAATCAGCCCCAGCATTTT
CASSYVPNQPQHF
>TRBV9|TRBJ2-1|few|.
TGTGCCAGCAGCGTTTCTCCAGCGGACCTAGAGCAGTTCTTC
CASSVSPADLEQFF
>TRBV12-3/TRBV12-4|TRBJ2-6|.|.
TGTGCCAGCAGTGAAGGGGACGTCCTGACTTTC
CASSEGDVLTF
>TRBV5-1|TRBJ2-7|few|.
TGCGCCAGCAGCTCGACGGGACGCACGTTGGAGGAGCAGTACTTC
CASSSTGRTLEEQYF
>TRBV12-3/TRBV12-4|TRBJ2-3|few|.
TGTGCCAGCAGTTTTGCGGGACCCGGGGATACGCAGTATTTT
CASSFAGPGDTQYF